This T cell receptor beta chain derives from a study of blood T cells in healthy people across ages. Study in general: Capture via template switching afforded approximately one barcoded beta molecule per two T cells. Overall study results and limits: Across the age range, TCR beta diversity per million T cells fell in a roughly linear way.

This CDR3 comprises 13 residues. CDR1 and CDR2 from the germline V gene are ENHRY and SYGVKD. After removal of 3 bases from V and 3 bases from J, the junction contained 1 base not matched to a gene. Regarding this clonotype: Antigen specificity is unknown.

A second PCR of roughly 7 to 11 cycles used a sample-barcoded 5' primer and a J-beta primer mix. TCRdb fed the 5' RACE reads into MiXCR, producing one record per CDR3 protein. The table shows approximately 1.5 million distinct CDR3 sequences, with around 36% occurring only once. The receptor was isolated from a woman aged 25 to 39 in good health. V and J are TRBV10-3 and TRBJ1-2; TRBD1 agrees at 7 bases. The sequenced material came from blood. For the CDR3, the DNA is TGTGCCATCAGTGATGGACAGGACTATGGCTACACCTTC. Its translation: CAISDGQDYGYTF.